This TCR beta chain appears in the sequencing data of a study of blood T cell repertoires in COVID-19. Repertoires were generated with immunoSEQ multiplex PCR, while TCRdb's copy carries only in-frame clones and drops some. Of 150,000 to 200,000 clones listed, 90% are singletons. Sequencing was done on a sample of peripheral blood. This TCR was sampled from a man between 45 and 60 years old with acute or convalescent COVID-19.

The CDR3 region is CASIKDRADTGELFF. CDR3 DNA sequence: TGTGCCAGCATCAAAGACAGGGCGGACACCGGGGAGCTGTTTTTT. The chain recombines TRBV6-5 with TRBJ2-2; TRBD1 aligns across 7 bases. This CDR3 contains 15 residues. Trimming cost V 7 bases and J 3 bases; bases outside gene matches: 8. The V gene's germline CDR1 is MNHEY and CDR2 SVGAGI.